The next 2 T cell receptor beta chains were all read from a single sample in a study of blood T cell repertoires in COVID-19. Sequenced by immunoSEQ multiplex PCR; TCRdb stores in-frame clones only, minus some. The sample gives about 220,000 clones, 70% to 90% of which show up once; under 3.5% is in the top ten. Sequencing was performed on peripheral blood. The receptors derive from a man aged 50 to 59 who had recovered from COVID-19.

The J gene is TRBJ1-4, the V gene TRBV3-1 (or the pseudogene TRBV3-2); the match to TRBD1 covers 7 bases. CDR3 length: 15 amino acids. Germline values: CDR1 LGHDT, CDR2 YNNKEL (reference sequence). Trimming took 3 bases from V and 2 from J; bases not matched to a gene: 3. The CDR3 nucleotides are TGTGCCAGCAGCCATAGCAGGGGGACTAATGAAAAACTGTTTTTT. Encoded protein: CASSHSRGTNEKLFF.

The chain links TRBV5-1 to TRBJ2-1; 12 bases map to TRBD2. This CDR3 comprises 15 residues. Germline V CDR1 and CDR2: SGHRS, YFSETQ. Trimming removed 4 bases from V and 3 bases from J; junction bases left unmatched: 2. The CDR3 loop reads CASSVTSGSYNEQFF. CDR3 bases: TGCGCCAGCAGCGTGACTAGCGGGAGCTACAATGAGCAGTTCTTC.